A selection of T cell receptor beta chains follows, all from one sample in a study of neurological immune-mediated disorders. TCRdb re-called the 5' RACE reads through MiXCR, storing one row per CDR3 protein. The sample consists of over 65,000 distinct CDR3 sequences, approximately 10% of them appearing once. The specimen sequenced was PBMCs. These receptors came from a man in his forties or fifties in good health. Each CDR3 is given with its conserved first and last residue. D genes are given only for firm matches. Clone size appears in some rows only: once, few, many, or a class for an expanded clone.

j_call clone_size d_call v_call cdr3_aa cdr3_nt
TRBJ2-1 many TRBD2 TRBV20-1 CSARGLAGGLIPYNEQFF TGCAGTGCTAGAGGACTAGCGGGAGGGCTAATCCCCTACAATGAGCAGTTCTTC
TRBJ2-4 many TRBD1 TRBV5-1 CASSFGTGENIQYF TGCGCCAGCAGCTTTGGGACAGGGGAGAACATTCAGTACTTC
TRBJ2-7 many TRBD2 TRBV7-2 CASSPSGSINYEQYF TGTGCCAGCAGCCCCAGCGGGAGCATTAACTACGAGCAGTACTTC
TRBJ2-7 many TRBD2 TRBV5-1 CASSGGLAGQGEQYF TGCGCCAGCAGCGGAGGACTAGCGGGGCAGGGGGAGCAGTACTTC
TRBJ2-6 many - TRBV20-1 CSAPRTRSGANVLTF TGCAGTGCTCCCCGAACCCGCTCTGGGGCCAACGTCCTGACTTTC
TRBJ2-3 many TRBD1 TRBV29-1 CSVGTGGTDTQYF TGCAGCGTTGGGACAGGGGGAACAGATACGCAGTATTTT
TRBJ2-1 many - TRBV7-2 CASSLGFKGSEQFF TGTGCCAGCAGCTTAGGGTTCAAGGGCAGTGAGCAGTTCTTC
TRBJ1-5 - - TRBV27 CASSLSSVSNQPQHF TGTGCCAGCAGCCTAAGCTCCGTTTCTAATCAGCCCCAGCATTTT
TRBJ2-7 many TRBD1 TRBV12-3/TRBV12-4 CASSLALKARDRTYF TGTGCCAGCAGTTTAGCCCTCAAAGCCCGGGACAGGACGTACTTC
TRBJ2-7 many TRBD2 TRBV15 CATSTVAGVPYF TGTGCCACCAGCACCGTAGCGGGAGTACCGTACTTC
TRBJ1-3 many - TRBV29-1 CSAGWTGYGNTIYF TGCAGCGCGGGCTGGACTGGTTACGGAAACACCATATATTTT
TRBJ2-7 many TRBD2 TRBV7-2 CASSPQLATSSYEQYF TGTGCCAGCAGCCCACAACTAGCGACCTCTTCCTACGAGCAGTACTTC
TRBJ1-4 - - TRBV30 CAWKPGHGSEKLFF TGTGCCTGGAAGCCCGGACACGGTAGTGAAAAACTGTTTTTT
TRBJ1-1 many TRBD1 TRBV5-1 CASSSGGYGVNTEAFF TGCGCCAGCAGCTCAGGGGGGTATGGAGTGAACACTGAAGCTTTCTTT
TRBJ1-4 many TRBD1 TRBV29-1 CSVSGGQNEKLFF TGCAGCGTATCAGGGGGACAGAATGAAAAACTGTTTTTT
TRBJ1-2 many TRBD1 TRBV27 CASGTQGVAPYGYTF TGTGCCAGCGGTACACAGGGGGTCGCTCCCTATGGCTACACCTTC
TRBJ2-1 many - TRBV12-3/TRBV12-4 CASSFKDEQFF TGTGCCAGCAGTTTTAAGGATGAGCAGTTCTTC
TRBJ2-7 - TRBD2 TRBV6-5 CASSYVAGGRRRNEQYF TGTGCCAGCAGTTACGTAGCGGGAGGACGTCGACGGAACGAGCAGTACTTC
TRBJ2-1 many TRBD2 TRBV5-1 CASSLAGTSGYNEQFF TGCGCCAGCAGCTTGGCGGGGACTAGCGGGTACAATGAGCAGTTCTTC
TRBJ2-7 many - TRBV29-1 CSVEFGGDYEQYF TGCAGCGTTGAATTCGGCGGGGACTACGAGCAGTACTTC
TRBJ1-1 many TRBD1 TRBV29-1 CSGQDRGATEAFF TGCAGCGGACAGGACAGGGGGGCCACTGAAGCTTTCTTT
TRBJ1-1 - - TRBV4-3 CASSSEGLPRAFF TGCGCCAGCAGCTCAGAGGGACTCCCGAGGGCTTTCTTT
TRBJ2-1 many TRBD2 TRBV11-2 CASSSLAGGLLAEQFF TGTGCCAGCAGCTCTTTAGCGGGGGGGCTATTAGCTGAGCAGTTCTTC
TRBJ2-6 many - TRBV15 CATSPGPTPGANVLTF TGTGCCACCAGCCCGGGCCCTACCCCTGGGGCCAACGTCCTGACTTTC